Each of the 14 T cell receptor beta chains below was sequenced from the same sample in a study of blood T cell repertoires in COVID-19. The data were produced by immunoSEQ multiplex PCR, yet TCRdb's version contains in-frame clones alone and is incomplete. Of under 300,000 clones listed, 65% to 90% are singletons. The sample taken for sequencing was peripheral blood. These receptor sequences come from a human donor in a cohort sampled during active COVID-19.

This clone came up a few times. The chain links TRBV7-2 to TRBJ1-2; D perhaps matches TRBD1 (5 bases). V shed 3 bases and J shed 3 bases, with 11 bases lying between them. This CDR3 has 14 amino acids. Looked up from germline, CDR1 is SGHTA and CDR2 is FQGNSA. Written as DNA, the CDR3 is TGTGCCAGCAGCTTGGGGGGGACGGACTATGGCTACACCTTC. Encoded protein: CASSLGGTDYGYTF.

V gene TRBV14 combines with J gene TRBJ2-7; D is ambiguous. Germline values: CDR1 SGHDN, CDR2 FVKESK. The CDR3 consists of 13 residues. V lost 1 base and J 3 bases, leaving 7 bases between the germline ends. CDR3 amino acids: CASSQGYNYEQYF. For the CDR3, the DNA is TGTGCCAGCAGCCAAGGTTATAACTACGAGCAGTACTTC. Looking up the rest from reference TRBV14 and TRBJ2-7 gives the full variable domain: EAGVTQFPSHSVIEKGQTVTLRCDPISGHDNLYWYRRVMGKEIKFLLHFVKESKQDESGMPNNRFLAERTGGTYSTLKVQPAELEDSGVYFCASSQGYNYEQYFGPGTRLTVT.

The rearrangement links TRBV7-2 to TRBJ2-3, with 12 bases fitting TRBD1. The germline gives CDR1 SGHTA, CDR2 FQGNSA. J gave up 5 bases and V 2 bases, and 5 bases lay outside the gene matches. The CDR3 runs to 16 residues. The CDR3 DNA reads TGTGCCAGCAGCTTATCCGGGACAGGGGGCGGAGATACGCAGTATTTT. Protein sequence: CASSLSGTGGGDTQYF. The full variable domain, completed using reference TRBV7-2 and TRBJ2-3, is GAGVSQSPSNKVTEKGKDVELRCDPISGHTALYWYRQSLGQGLEFLIYFQGNSAPDKSGLPSDRFSAERTGGSVSTLTIQRTQQEDSAVYLCASSLSGTGGGDTQYFGPGTRLTVL.

A single count supports this clone. CDR3 DNA sequence: TGCGCCAGCAGCCAAGATATGCGAACCCTCCACTTT. Encoded protein: CASSQDMRTLHF. The V gene is TRBV4-1, the J gene TRBJ1-6; no reliable D call. Germline V lookup: CDR1 MGHRA, CDR2 YSYEKL. Trimming pared 0 bases from V and 14 bases from J, leaving 8 bases between. CDR3 length: 12 residues.

This rearrangement joins TRBV6-5 to TRBJ2-3, with 8 bases fitting TRBD2. The CDR3 covers 15 residues. Trimming cost V 9 bases and J 6 bases; bases outside gene matches: 14. Germline lookup yields CDR1 MNHEY and CDR2 SVGAGI. This chain's CDR3 is CASRSGSQIIDTQYF. CDR3 sequence (DNA): TGTGCCAGTAGGAGCGGGAGTCAAATTATTGATACGCAGTATTTT.

The rearrangement links TRBV4-1 to TRBJ1-2; 9 bases fit TRBD1. CDR3 length: 14 residues. Germline trimming cut 1 base from V and 7 bases from J; bases unmatched to any gene: 4. Germline CDR1 MGHRA, CDR2 YSYEKL. As DNA, the CDR3 is TGCGCCAGCAGCCAAGGGGACAGGGCGACTGGCTACACCTTC. Its protein product is CASSQGDRATGYTF.

This clone occurred a few times. The chain combines TRBV3-1 (or the pseudogene TRBV3-2) with TRBJ2-5, with a tentative D call TRBD1 (6 bases). V was clipped by 1 base and J by 2 bases, with 23 bases between them. Per germline, CDR1 LGHDT and CDR2 YNNKEL (reference sequence). The CDR3 is made up of 19 amino acids. CDR3 nucleotide sequence: TGTGCCAGCAGCCAAGCAGGGGCTAGGGCCCCAGTAGGGCAAGAGACCCAGTACTTC. This gives the protein CASSQAGARAPVGQETQYF.

Concerning this clone: The identical CDR3 is also encoded by other nucleotide sequences in the sample. The CDR3 nucleotides are TGTGCCAGCAGCCCATCATGGCCGCTTCAAGAGACCCAGTACTTC. This gives the protein CASSPSWPLQETQYF. V and J are TRBV7-9 and TRBJ2-5; D is unresolved. V was shortened by 5 bases and J by 2 bases, with 15 bases between the two germline ends. Per the germline V gene, CDR1 is SEHNR and CDR2 is FQNEAQ (reference sequence). The CDR3 is made up of 15 amino acids.

The chain carries TRBV19 and TRBJ1-1; D remains unclear. The V gene lost 1 base and the J gene lost 3 bases, with 6 bases spanning the gap. Germline V lookup: CDR1 LNHDA, CDR2 SQIVND (reference sequence). The CDR3 sequence is 13 residues long. CDR3 loop: CASSIAEDTEAFF. For the CDR3, the DNA is TGTGCCAGTAGTATAGCCGAGGACACTGAAGCTTTCTTT.

The CDR3 bases are TGTGCCAGCAGGGCTTTTAAAGAATCAGATACGCAGTATTTT. Its translation: CASRAFKESDTQYF. The chain has TRBV7-8 and TRBJ2-3, with D hard to call. From germline, CDR1 is SGHVS and CDR2 FQNEAQ. CDR3 length: 14 residues. V lost 6 bases to trimming and J lost 4 bases, with 14 bases between them.

The V gene is TRBV3-1 (or the pseudogene TRBV3-2), the J gene TRBJ1-2, with a possible D match to TRBD1 (5 bases). Germline CDR1 is LGHDT and CDR2 is YNNKEL (reference sequence). Trimming stripped 4 bases from V and 3 bases from J, with 12 bases between. The CDR3 is made up of 14 amino acids. In nucleotides, the CDR3 is TGTGCCAGCAGCCCCCGGGACTCTTACTATGGCTACACCTTC. Protein product: CASSPRDSYYGYTF.

The rearrangement joins TRBV14 to TRBJ2-5, with TRBD1 identical over 7 bases. Germline CDR1 reads SGHDN; CDR2 reads FVKESK. V trimming: 3 bases; J trimming: 5 bases; junction bases outside the gene matches: 12. CDR3 length: 16 amino acids. The chain's CDR3 is CASSHRDRAIWETQYF. In DNA form, the CDR3 reads TGTGCCAGCAGCCATCGTGACAGGGCCATTTGGGAGACCCAGTACTTC.

This clone was seen more than once but under ten times. V usage is TRBV19 and J usage is TRBJ2-1, with 7 bases matching TRBD2. Trimming took 6 bases from V and 5 from J; bases not matched to a gene: 7. The CDR3 contains 14 residues. Germline V gene data show CDR1 as LNHDA and CDR2 as SQIVND (reference sequence). The CDR3 loop is CASRVLAGDNEQFF. The CDR3 coding sequence is TGTGCCAGTAGGGTTCTCGCGGGAGACAATGAGCAGTTCTTC.

The chain couples TRBV29-1 to TRBJ1-1; the match to TRBD1 covers 7 bases. CDR3 length: 12 amino acids. With V trimmed by 7 bases and J by 5 bases, 7 bases remained unmatched. Germline lookup yields CDR1 SQVTM and CDR2 ANQGSEA. In nucleotides, the CDR3 is TGCAGCGGGGGAGGGGGCAGGACTGAAGCTTTCTTT. Its protein is CSGGGGRTEAFF.